One sample yielded the 27 T cell receptor beta chains listed below, sequenced in a study of blood T cell repertoires in COVID-19. The table came from immunoSEQ multiplex PCR; TCRdb's copy has only in-frame clones and leaves some out. The sample has over 80,000 clones; 87% are singletons. The specimen sequenced was peripheral blood. These receptors came from a human donor in a cohort sampled during active COVID-19.

The V call is TRBV5-3, the J call TRBJ2-7; 10 bases align to TRBD2. TRBV5-3 is an ORF for which the function is uncertain. V lost 4 bases and J lost 3; bases outside the gene matches: 7. The CDR3 extends over 15 amino acids. The CDR3 loop is CARSLREREGYEQYF. The CDR3 DNA reads as TGTGCCAGAAGCCTGAGGGAGCGGGAGGGCTACGAGCAGTACTTC.

The chain has TRBV18 and TRBJ1-3; possibly TRBD1 for D (5 bases). The CDR3 is made up of 16 amino acids. The germline V gene has CDR1 KGHSH and CDR2 LQKENI. V was pared by 3 bases and J by 0 bases, with 12 bases between. The CDR3 region has the DNA TGTGCCAGCTCACCTAAGGACAACCCCTCTGGAAACACCATATATTTT. Translated: CASSPKDNPSGNTIYF.

The rearrangement uses TRBV3-1 (or the pseudogene TRBV3-2) and TRBJ2-7, with D tentatively TRBD2 (5 bases). The CDR3 has 16 amino acids. Germline lookup yields CDR1 LGHDT and CDR2 YNNKEL (reference sequence). Trimming pared 6 bases from V and 6 bases from J, leaving 24 bases between. CDR3 nucleotides: TGTGCCAGCAGTCCATCATCCTTGGCGGGCCCGCGCGAGCAGTACTTC. This sequence encodes CASSPSSLAGPREQYF.

In its sample, this clone was seen a few times. The chain couples TRBV6-5 to TRBJ2-1; 10 nucleotides line up with TRBD2. Looked up from germline, CDR1 is MNHEY and CDR2 is SVGAGI. After removal of 10 bases from V and 4 bases from J, the junction contained 10 bases not matched to a gene. The CDR3 loop spans 15 amino acids. The DNA of the CDR3 is TGTGCCACCTCTCGGACTAGCGGTTTATACAATGAGCAGTTCTTC. Its protein is CATSRTSGLYNEQFF.

The V gene is TRBV6-6, the J gene TRBJ2-2; D might be TRBD1 (6 bases). The V end lost 0 bases, the J end lost 3 bases, and 8 bases lay between the germline ends. Germline assignment: CDR1 MNHNY and CDR2 SVGAGI (reference sequence). CDR3 length: 15 amino acids. CDR3 coding DNA: TGTGCCAGCAGTTACTCTTGGGGGCACACCGGGGAGCTGTTTTTT. Its protein is CASSYSWGHTGELFF.

The chain is built from TRBV7-2 and TRBJ2-5; 9 bases align to TRBD2. Germline values: CDR1 SGHTA, CDR2 FQGNSA. J gave up 5 bases and V 5 bases, and 9 bases lay outside the gene matches. The CDR3 contains 15 residues. CDR3: CASSGIAGVPETQYF. DNA of the CDR3: TGTGCCAGCAGCGGAATAGCGGGAGTCCCCGAGACCCAGTACTTC.

The chain is built from TRBV19 and TRBJ1-1; D is perhaps TRBD1 (5 bases). Germline CDR1 reads LNHDA; CDR2 reads SQIVND (reference sequence). Trimming removed 5 bases at V and 1 base at J, with 14 bases between. CDR3 size: 15 residues. This CDR3 reads CASSVLDMANTEAFF. The DNA of the CDR3 is TGTGCCAGTAGTGTTTTGGACATGGCGAACACTGAAGCTTTCTTT.

About this clone itself: Other DNA sequences within the sample encode an identical CDR3. The chain has TRBV2 and TRBJ1-6; the D gene is possibly TRBD1 (6 bases). The ends were cut back, 3 bases at V and 8 bases at J, with 8 bases in the middle. CDR3 size: 13 residues. Looked up from germline, CDR1 is SNHLY and CDR2 is FYNNEI. The CDR3 here is CASSEGAYSPLHF. In DNA, the CDR3 is TGTGCCAGCAGTGAGGGGGCCTATTCACCCCTCCACTTT.

The J gene is TRBJ2-3, the V gene TRBV9; 8 positions match TRBD2. This CDR3 has 16 residues. Germline V gene sequence: CDR1 SGDLS, CDR2 YYNGEE. V shed 4 bases, J shed 4 bases, and the junction held 11 bases outside the gene matches. DNA for the CDR3: TGTGCCAGCAGCAAGAGATCGGGAGGGCCCTCAGATACGCAGTATTTT. As protein: CASSKRSGGPSDTQYF.

V and J are TRBV18 and TRBJ2-1; tentative D call: TRBD1 (6 bases). Looked up from germline, CDR1 is KGHSH and CDR2 is LQKENI. V lost 6 bases to trimming and J lost 4 bases, with 13 bases between them. This CDR3 has 14 residues. CDR3 protein: CASSPDSMYNEQFF. As DNA, the CDR3 is TGTGCCAGCTCCCCGGACAGTATGTACAATGAGCAGTTCTTC.

This clone was counted a single time. V gene TRBV7-9 combines with J gene TRBJ2-5; possibly TRBD1 for D (6 bases). The CDR3 is made up of 13 amino acids. V was clipped by 4 bases and J by 3 bases, with 9 bases between them. The V gene's germline CDR1 is SEHNR and CDR2 FQNEAQ (reference sequence). This CDR3 reads CASSSSGEETQYF. CDR3 DNA: TGTGCCAGCAGCTCCTCAGGGGAAGAGACCCAGTACTTC.

The V and J genes are TRBV6-5 and TRBJ1-5; 7 bases line up with TRBD1. The CDR3 is 14 amino acids. Germline V lookup: CDR1 MNHEY, CDR2 SVGAGI. J gave up 2 bases and V 6 bases, and 4 bases lay outside the gene matches. CDR3: CASRQGTGNQPQHF. DNA for the CDR3: TGTGCCAGCAGACAGGGGACAGGCAATCAGCCCCAGCATTTT.

The J gene is TRBJ2-7, the V gene TRBV7-2; 10 bases agree with TRBD2. This CDR3 contains 16 residues. Germline trimming cut 5 bases from V and 1 base from J; bases unmatched to any gene: 8. CDR1 SGHTA and CDR2 FQGNSA come from the germline V gene. CDR3 in amino acids: CASSVLAGAPSYEQYF. The CDR3 DNA reads TGTGCCAGCAGCGTTCTAGCGGGAGCTCCTTCCTACGAGCAGTACTTC.

V usage is TRBV5-6 and J usage is TRBJ1-2; D unclear. CDR1 is SGHDT and CDR2 is YYEEEE in the germline V gene. The CDR3 extends over 12 amino acids. The V end lost 0 bases, the J end lost 7 bases, and 7 bases lay between the germline ends. In DNA, the CDR3 is TGTGCCAGCAGCTTGGCAGATCGTGGCTACACCTTC. Translation gives CASSLADRGYTF. Based on the CDR3 plus reference TRBV5-6 and TRBJ1-2, the full variable domain is DAGVTQSPTHLIKTRGQQVTLRCSPKSGHDTVSWYQQALGQGPQFIFQYYEEEERQRGNFPDRFSGHQFPNYSSELNVNALLLGDSALYLCASSLADRGYTFGSGTRLTVV.

About this clone itself: The sample contains more than one DNA sequence encoding this CDR3. The V and J genes are TRBV2 and TRBJ1-5; unclear D gene. V gave up 1 base and J gave up 7 bases, with 8 bases separating them. CDR1 SNHLY and CDR2 FYNNEI come from the germline V gene. The CDR3 loop spans 13 amino acids. The CDR3 region has the DNA TGTGCCAGCAGTGAAGGGAGGGAACAGCCCCAGCATTTT. This sequence encodes CASSEGREQPQHF. Supplemented by reference TRBV2 and TRBJ1-5, the full variable domain reads EPEVTQTPSHQVTQMGQEVILRCVPISNHLYFYWYRQILGQKVEFLVSFYNNEISEKSEIFDDQFSVERPDGSNFTLKIRSTKLEDSAMYFCASSEGREQPQHFGDGTRLSIL.

The V call is TRBV7-2, the J call TRBJ2-7; D is perhaps TRBD2 (5 bases). The CDR3 spans 13 residues. V lost 5 bases and J 2 bases, leaving 10 bases between the germline ends. Germline V gene lookup returns CDR1 SGHTA and CDR2 FQGNSA. CDR3 nucleotides: TGTGCCAGCAGCGCCTCCGGGGCCTACGAGCAGTACTTC. This translates into CASSASGAYEQYF. The full variable domain, with the rest looked up from reference TRBV7-2 and TRBJ2-7, is GAGVSQSPSNKVTEKGKDVELRCDPISGHTALYWYRQSLGQGLEFLIYFQGNSAPDKSGLPSDRFSAERTGGSVSTLTIQRTQQEDSAVYLCASSASGAYEQYFGPGTRLTVT.

The V gene is TRBV7-9, the J gene TRBJ1-2, with 9 bases fitting TRBD1. CDR1 and CDR2 from the germline V gene are SEHNR and FQNEAQ (reference sequence). The CDR3 consists of 14 residues. The trim removed 3 bases at V and 5 bases at J, leaving 4 bases unmatched. CDR3 loop: CASSFSGTGYGYTF. The DNA of the CDR3 is TGTGCCAGCAGCTTCTCCGGGACAGGGTATGGCTACACCTTC.

The CDR3 DNA sequence: TGTGCCAGCAGCTCGAGTGTATCCTACAATGAGCAGTTCTTC. It codes for CASSSSVSYNEQFF. This chain links TRBV7-2 with TRBJ2-1; D not resolved. V lost 4 bases, J lost 1 base, and 8 bases lay in between. The CDR3 consists of 14 residues. CDR1 SGHTA and CDR2 FQGNSA come from the germline V gene.

The V gene is TRBV28, the J gene TRBJ2-7; 8 nucleotides align to TRBD1. Germline V CDR1 and CDR2: MDHEN, SYDVKM. The CDR3 has 16 residues. Losses at the gene ends were 5 bases for V and 4 bases for J; bases not matched to a gene: 13. The CDR3 DNA reads TGTGCCAGCAGTCCGGACGGACAGGGAGTTCCTTACGAGCAGTACTTC. The encoded protein is CASSPDGQGVPYEQYF.

This chain uses TRBV6-5 with TRBJ2-3, with D uncertain. The V end lost 8 bases, the J end lost 4 bases, and 7 bases lay between the germline ends. The CDR3 loop spans 11 amino acids. In germline, CDR1 is MNHEY, CDR2 SVGAGI. The CDR3 bases are TGTGCCAGCCAGCGCGCAGATACGCAGTATTTT. This gives the protein CASQRADTQYF.

The chain combines TRBV6-6 with TRBJ1-4, with D uncertain. This CDR3 has 14 amino acids. Per germline, CDR1 MNHNY and CDR2 SVGAGI (reference sequence). The V end lost 3 bases, the J end lost 8 bases, and 13 bases lay between the germline ends. The CDR3 coding sequence is TGTGCCAGCAGTTATATACCCCCGGGAGAAAAACTGTTTTTT. The encoded protein is CASSYIPPGEKLFF.

Written as DNA, the CDR3 is TGTGCCAGCAGCCACCCGACTATCAGTAACAATGAGCAGTTCTTC. It yields the protein CASSHPTISNNEQFF. V and J are TRBV14 and TRBJ2-1, with D maybe TRBD2 (5 bases). Trimming removed 3 bases from V and 5 bases from J, with 14 bases in between. This CDR3 spans 15 amino acids. Germline CDR1 and CDR2: SGHDN and FVKESK.

The gene calls are TRBV28 and TRBJ1-5, with D perhaps matching TRBD1 (5 bases). V dropped 7 bases and J dropped 5 bases, with 9 bases sitting between them. This CDR3 comprises 12 residues. Germline V gives CDR1 MDHEN, CDR2 SYDVKM. CDR3 nucleotide sequence: TGTGCCAGCACCCGGGGGTATCAGCCCCAGCATTTT. Its translation: CASTRGYQPQHF.

CDR3 in amino acids: CASSYRQGADTQYF. CDR3 in DNA: TGTGCCAGCAGCTATCGACAGGGGGCAGATACGCAGTATTTT. The rearrangement uses TRBV5-6 and TRBJ2-3; the match to TRBD1 covers 9 bases. Germline trimming cut 3 bases from V and 4 bases from J; bases unmatched to any gene: 3. The CDR3 covers 14 residues. Germline V gives CDR1 SGHDT, CDR2 YYEEEE.

The count of this clone is one. The rearrangement links TRBV19 to TRBJ2-3, with D tentatively TRBD2 (6 bases). In germline, CDR1 is LNHDA, CDR2 SQIVND (reference sequence). This CDR3 has 14 residues. Trimming removed 3 bases at V and 1 base at J, with 8 bases between. The DNA for the CDR3 is TGTGCCAGTAGTATTTGGGGGGGCACAGATACGCAGTATTTT. Protein sequence: CASSIWGGTDTQYF.

This clone was seen once. V usage is TRBV4-3 and J usage is TRBJ2-2; tentatively, D is TRBD1 (5 bases). CDR3 size: 14 residues. V was cut by 0 bases and J by 7 bases, with 9 bases left in between. Germline V gene lookup returns CDR1 LGHNA and CDR2 YSLEER. The CDR3 sequence: CASSQDRVIGELFF. CDR3 nucleotides: TGCGCCAGCAGCCAAGACAGGGTAATCGGGGAGCTGTTTTTT.

This clone was picked up one time. The rearrangement joins TRBV24-1 to TRBJ1-4, with TRBD1 identical over 7 bases. The CDR3 consists of 15 residues. V gave up 3 bases and J gave up 8 bases; unmatched junction bases: 8. Germline V gene lookup returns CDR1 KGHDR and CDR2 SFDVKD. CDR3 nucleotides: TGTGCCACCAGTGATCCACGGACAGGCAACGAAAAACTGTTTTTT. Its translation is CATSDPRTGNEKLFF.